This T cell receptor beta chain was identified in a study of T cell responses to AZD1222 COVID-19 vaccine. Analysis merged second doses at about 4 or about 12 weeks. Measured with immunoSEQ multiplex PCR; TCRdb has only the in-frame clones, and not every one. This table holds 83,000 or so clones, around 90% found once. The source is an adult who received the AZD1222 COVID-19 vaccine. Here the sequenced sample was peripheral blood, taken 28 days after the second AZD1222 dose.

The CDR3 nucleotides are TGTGCCAGCAGTGAAACCCGGACGAACACTGAAGCTTTCTTT. Translating gives CASSETRTNTEAFF. This chain joins TRBV2 and TRBJ1-1, with unresolved D. The CDR3 has 14 amino acids. Germline values: CDR1 SNHLY, CDR2 FYNNEI. Trimming pared 2 bases from V and 1 base from J, leaving 8 bases between.